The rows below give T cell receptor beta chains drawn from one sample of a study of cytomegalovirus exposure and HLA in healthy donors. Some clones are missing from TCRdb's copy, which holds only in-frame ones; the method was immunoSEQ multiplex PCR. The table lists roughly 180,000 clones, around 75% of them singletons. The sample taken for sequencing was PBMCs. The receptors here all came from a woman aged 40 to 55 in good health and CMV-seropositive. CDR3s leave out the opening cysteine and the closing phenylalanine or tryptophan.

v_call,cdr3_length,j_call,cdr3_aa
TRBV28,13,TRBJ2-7,ASSPTSGPIYEQY
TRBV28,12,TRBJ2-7,ASSSRLALYEQY
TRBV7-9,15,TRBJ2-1,ASSATGVRTQGNEQF
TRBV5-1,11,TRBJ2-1,ASSPGGNNEQF
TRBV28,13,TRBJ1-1,ASSDTGNLNTEAF
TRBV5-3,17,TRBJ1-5,ARSLLWGTWRREGQPQH
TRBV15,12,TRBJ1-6,ATSRDQGNSPLH
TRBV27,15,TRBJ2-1,ASSANPGQGANNEQF
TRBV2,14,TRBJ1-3,ASSAQGRRAGNTIY
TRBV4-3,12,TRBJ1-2,ASSHDRGRSGYT
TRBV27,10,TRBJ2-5,ASGLDQETQY
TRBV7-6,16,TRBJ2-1,ASSLPRLAGGSYNEQF
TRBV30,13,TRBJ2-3,AWSRLAGVEDTQY
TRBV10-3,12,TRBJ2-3,ATSRTVITDTQY
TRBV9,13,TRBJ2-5,ASSVYSGGQETQY
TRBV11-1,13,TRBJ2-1,ASSLLGTGGNEQF
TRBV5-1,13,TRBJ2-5,ASSSIDRGRETQY
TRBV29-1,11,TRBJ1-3,SVASGSGNTIY
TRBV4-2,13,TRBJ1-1,ASSPILAGNTEAF
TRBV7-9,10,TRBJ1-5,ASSLGEQPQH
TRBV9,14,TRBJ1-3,ASSDGTGNSGNTIY
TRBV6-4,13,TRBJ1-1,ASRVEGQMNTEAF
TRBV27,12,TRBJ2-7,ASSRTGSSYEQY
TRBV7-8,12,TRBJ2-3,ASSLVPYTDTQY
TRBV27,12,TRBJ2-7,ASSPRPTGPEQY
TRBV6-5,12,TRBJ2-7,ASSDRDRYYEQY
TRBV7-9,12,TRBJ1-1,ASLLGGGAFQAF
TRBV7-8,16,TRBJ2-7,ASSLDIWGTRQRYEQY
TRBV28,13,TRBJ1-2,ASSLYGRGQIPGT
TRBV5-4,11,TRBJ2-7,ATRLAGTYEQY
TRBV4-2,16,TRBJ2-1,ASSLSGRDGRAGNEQF
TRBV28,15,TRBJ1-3,ATRTHRGTGWGNTIY
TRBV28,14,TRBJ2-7,ASSADRATTNYEQY
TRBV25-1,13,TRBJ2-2,ASSESGRATGELF
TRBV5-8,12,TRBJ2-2,ASTKGQPTGELF
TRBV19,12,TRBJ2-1,ASKSYQGGNEQF
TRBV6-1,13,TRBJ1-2,ASSEAGTANYGYT
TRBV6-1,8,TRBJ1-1,AAAGLEAF
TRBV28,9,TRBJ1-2,ASRTGYGYT
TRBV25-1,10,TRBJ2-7,ASSESGYEQY
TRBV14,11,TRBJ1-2,ASSQQGYYGYT